This entry is about one T cell receptor beta chain. This entry is derived from a study of early T cells in non-severe SARS-CoV-2 infection. From the 5' RACE reads, TCRdb called clonotypes with MiXCR, one entry per CDR3 protein. The table includes tens of thousands of distinct CDR3 sequences, around 14% detected once. This CDR3 region has 14 residues. Trimming took off 8 bases at V and 4 bases at J, with 17 bases between the two ends. The chain has TRBV12-3 or TRBV12-4 and TRBJ1-2, with a possible D match to TRBD1 (5 bases). The receptor was isolated from an adult who was a healthcare worker with PCR-confirmed SARS-CoV-2 infection or an uninfected control (not recorded which). The specimen was whole blood. CDR3 in amino acids: CASGGGVQIYGYTF. CDR3 nucleotide sequence: TGTGCCAGCGGGGGAGGAGTACAGATCTATGGCTACACCTTC.